A selection of T cell receptor beta chains follows, all from one sample in a study of shared clonotypes between healthy human individuals. Some clones are missing from TCRdb's copy, which holds only in-frame ones; the method was immunoSEQ multiplex PCR. The data show about 2.3 million clones, about nine tenths seen once. The sample comprised naive CD4+ T cells from PBMCs. All receptors derive from a man aged 18 to 29 in good health. Some clones in this sample may be carry-over from other donors' samples. The CDR3 runs from the conserved cysteine through the conserved F or W. A D gene is named only where the DNA matches it firmly. Rows may omit the clone size; those that give it use once, few, many or a size class.

len	v_gene	d_gene	j_gene	abundance	CDR3nt	CDR3aa
16	TRBV5-4	TRBD1	TRBJ1-1	.	TGTGCCAGCAGCTTGGGGACAGGGGGTCTGGGGACTGAAGCTTTCTTT	CASSLGTGGLGTEAFF
14	TRBV18	.	TRBJ2-5	.	TGTGCCAGCTCACAAGTAGGGGGATCCGAGACCCAGTACTTC	CASSQVGGSETQYF
18	TRBV4-2	TRBD2	TRBJ2-2	.	TGTGCCAGCAGCCAAGACCCTAGCGGGCCTCCGGGCACCGGGGAGCTGTTTTTT	CASSQDPSGPPGTGELFF
10	TRBV30	.	TRBJ1-4	.	TGTGCCTGGAGTGATGAAAAACTGTTTTTT	CAWSDEKLFF
12	TRBV27	.	TRBJ2-5	once	TGTGCCAGCAGTTTTGGCCCTGGGACCCAGTACTTC	CASSFGPGTQYF
12	TRBV15	.	TRBJ2-2	once	TGTGCCACCAGCAGACCTACGAGGGAGCTGTTTTTT	CATSRPTRELFF
15	TRBV2	TRBD1	TRBJ1-5	.	TGTGCCAGCAGCGCCACAGGGGGCGCGGATCAGCCCCAGCATTTT	CASSATGGADQPQHF
13	TRBV10-3	.	TRBJ1-2	.	TGTGCCACCAAGACAGGCGAAAGCTATGGCTACACCTTC	CATKTGESYGYTF
14	TRBV28	.	TRBJ1-2	.	TGTGCCAGCAGTTGGGGGAAGCAGGGCGTCGGCTACACCTTC	CASSWGKQGVGYTF
15	TRBV9	.	TRBJ2-7	.	TGTGCCAGCAGCGTAGGGACCGCGAGGACCTACGAGCAGTACTTC	CASSVGTARTYEQYF
14	TRBV28	.	TRBJ2-1	.	TGTGCCAGCAGTTTTCCCGGCGGATACAATGAGCAGTTCTTC	CASSFPGGYNEQFF
15	TRBV7-2	TRBD1	TRBJ2-4	.	TGTGCCAGCACCGGAGGTGGGACAGTCAAAAACATTCAGTACTTC	CASTGGGTVKNIQYF
17	TRBV15	TRBD1	TRBJ2-5	.	TGTGCCACCAGCAGAGGCGAGATTGGGACAGGGGTGAAGACCCAGTACTTC	CATSRGEIGTGVKTQYF
13	TRBV7-3	.	TRBJ2-1	.	TGTGCCAGCAGCTTACGGCCTGACAATGAGCAGTTCTTC	CASSLRPDNEQFF
14	TRBV27	.	TRBJ2-3	.	TGTGCCAGCAGGTCGCGGGACTTTACAGATACGCAGTATTTT	CASRSRDFTDTQYF
13	TRBV29-1	TRBD1	TRBJ2-1	once	TGCAGCGGGGGGACAGGGCTCTACAATGAGCAGTTCTTC	CSGGTGLYNEQFF
13	TRBV27	TRBD1	TRBJ1-2	.	TGTGCCAGCAGTTGGACAGGGGTCGATGGCTACACCTTC	CASSWTGVDGYTF
13	TRBV5-1	.	TRBJ1-1	.	TGCGCCAGCAGCTTACAGGGTCCCACTGAAGCTTTCTTT	CASSLQGPTEAFF
15	TRBV25-1	.	TRBJ2-1	.	TGTGCCAGCAGTGAATTAAAGGGGCCTGGCAATGAGCAGTTCTTC	CASSELKGPGNEQFF
19	TRBV7-8	TRBD2	TRBJ2-7	.	TGTGCCAGCACTAGTCAGACTAGCGGGAGGTATGTGGCCTCCTACGAGCAGTACTTC	CASTSQTSGRYVASYEQYF
13	TRBV29-1	.	TRBJ2-7	.	TGCAGCGTTTCGGGACTTCTCAACTACGAGCAGTACTTC	CSVSGLLNYEQYF
14	TRBV18	.	TRBJ2-1	.	TGTGCCAGCTCACGGAACAGGGCGCACAATGAGCAGTTCTTC	CASSRNRAHNEQFF